The rows below give T cell receptor beta chains drawn from one sample of a study of human T cells and chemical hapten exposure. In TCRdb, the RACE reads were re-called with MiXCR into one record per CDR3 protein. Of around 130,000 distinct CDR3 sequences in the sample, about 11% were seen once. Sequences were derived from whole blood, sampled in connection with sensitization to the hapten diphenylcyclopropenone (DPC). Receptors originate from a woman aged 45-65 years with alopecia areata. Some clones in this sample may be carry-over from other donors' samples. The CDR3 runs from the conserved cysteine through the conserved F or W. A D gene is named only where the DNA matches it firmly. Clone size appears in some rows only: once, few, many, or a class for an expanded clone.

>TRBD1|TRBJ1-2|many|TRBV20-1
TGCAGTACGGAGGACAGGGCGATAAACTATGGCTACACCTTC
CSTEDRAINYGYTF
>.|TRBJ1-4|many|TRBV4-2
TGTGCCAGCAGCCAAGATGGAACAGGAGTTAATGAAAAACTGTTTTTT
CASSQDGTGVNEKLFF
>.|TRBJ2-2|many|TRBV19
TGTGCCAGTAGTCCTCCACGGGGGCTGAGCGGGGAGCTGTTTTTT
CASSPPRGLSGELFF
>.|TRBJ2-7|.|TRBV20-1
TGCAGTGCGTCTGGGGATTTCCCCGGGACGTACTTC
CSASGDFPGTYF
>.|TRBJ2-7|many|TRBV7-2
TGTGCCAGCAGCTGGCCCGGGACAACCACTAACGAGCAGTACTTC
CASSWPGTTTNEQYF
>TRBD2|TRBJ2-1|few|TRBV7-9
TGTGCCAGCAGCTTACATGGAGGGACTAGTTACAATGAGCAGTTCTTC
CASSLHGGTSYNEQFF
>TRBD2|TRBJ2-1|few|TRBV12-3/TRBV12-4
TGTGCCAGCAGTTTAGGGGGACTAGCAAATGAGCAGTTCTTC
CASSLGGLANEQFF
>.|TRBJ1-2|.|TRBV6-5
TGTGCCAGCAGCACCCCCCCTTTTGGCTACACCTTC
CASSTPPFGYTF
>TRBD2|TRBJ2-3|many|TRBV29-1
TGCAGCGTTGATTCTAGCGGGGGGGTTGCAGATACGCAGTATTTT
CSVDSSGGVADTQYF
>.|TRBJ2-6|few|TRBV6-2/TRBV6-3
TGTGCCAGCTCTGGGGGAAGCTCTGGGGCCAACGTCCTGACTTTC
CASSGGSSGANVLTF
>TRBD1|TRBJ1-6|.|TRBV5-1
TGCGCCAGCAGCTTTCCGGACAGGGATAATTCACCCCTCCACTTT
CASSFPDRDNSPLHF